This T cell receptor beta chain was captured in a study of PD-1 blockade in mismatch repair-deficient tumors. Germline CDR1 is KGHSH and CDR2 is LQKENI. Trimming removed 1 base from V and 6 bases from J, with 5 bases in between. CDR3 length equals 12 residues. Sequencing used immunoSEQ multiplex PCR; TCRdb keeps in-frame clones, though not all of them. The table records over 100,000 clones, about three quarters of them present only once. Every patient had mismatch repair deficiency by PCR or immunohistochemistry. The chain employs TRBV18 and TRBJ2-3; D not certain. The sequence was collected from an adult with mismatch repair-deficient cancer. This sample comprised peripheral blood, obtained approximately 60 weeks after starting pembrolizumab. Written as DNA, the CDR3 is TGTGCCAGCTCACCACAGGCCGATACGCAGTATTTT. Translated, it gives CASSPQADTQYF.